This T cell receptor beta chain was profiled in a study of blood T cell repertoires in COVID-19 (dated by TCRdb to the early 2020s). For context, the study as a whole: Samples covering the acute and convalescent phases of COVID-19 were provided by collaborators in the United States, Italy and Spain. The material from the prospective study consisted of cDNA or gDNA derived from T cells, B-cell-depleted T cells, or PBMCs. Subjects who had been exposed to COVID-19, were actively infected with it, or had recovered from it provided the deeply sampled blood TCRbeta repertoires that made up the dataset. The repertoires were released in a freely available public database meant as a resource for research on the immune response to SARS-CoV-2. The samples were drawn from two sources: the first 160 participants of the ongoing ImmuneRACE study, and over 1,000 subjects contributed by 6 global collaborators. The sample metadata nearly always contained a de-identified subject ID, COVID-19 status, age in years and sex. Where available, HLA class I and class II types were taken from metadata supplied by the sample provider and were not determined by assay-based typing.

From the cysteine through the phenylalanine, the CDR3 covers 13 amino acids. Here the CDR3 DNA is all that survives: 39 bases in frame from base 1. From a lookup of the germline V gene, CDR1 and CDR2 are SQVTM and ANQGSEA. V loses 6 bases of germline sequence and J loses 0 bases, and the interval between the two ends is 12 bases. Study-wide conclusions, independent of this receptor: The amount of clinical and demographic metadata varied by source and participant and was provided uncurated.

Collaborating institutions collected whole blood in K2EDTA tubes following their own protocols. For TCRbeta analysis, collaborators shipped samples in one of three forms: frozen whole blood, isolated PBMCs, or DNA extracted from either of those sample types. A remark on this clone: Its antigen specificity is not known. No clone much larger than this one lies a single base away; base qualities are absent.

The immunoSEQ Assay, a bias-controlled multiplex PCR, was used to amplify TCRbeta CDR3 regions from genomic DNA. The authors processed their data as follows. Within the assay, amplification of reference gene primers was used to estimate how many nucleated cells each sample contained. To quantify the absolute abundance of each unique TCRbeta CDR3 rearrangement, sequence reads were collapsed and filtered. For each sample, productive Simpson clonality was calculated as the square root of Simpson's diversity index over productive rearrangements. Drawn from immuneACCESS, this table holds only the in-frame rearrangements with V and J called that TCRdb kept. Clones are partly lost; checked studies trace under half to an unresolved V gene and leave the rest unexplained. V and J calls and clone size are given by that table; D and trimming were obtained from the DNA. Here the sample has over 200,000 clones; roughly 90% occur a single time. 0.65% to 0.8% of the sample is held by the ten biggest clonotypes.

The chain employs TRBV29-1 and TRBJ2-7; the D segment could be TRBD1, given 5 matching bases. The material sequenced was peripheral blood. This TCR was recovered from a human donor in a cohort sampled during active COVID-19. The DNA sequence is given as TGCAGCGTCGACAGTGACTCCTCCTACGAGCAGTACTTC. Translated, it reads CSVDSDSSYEQYF.